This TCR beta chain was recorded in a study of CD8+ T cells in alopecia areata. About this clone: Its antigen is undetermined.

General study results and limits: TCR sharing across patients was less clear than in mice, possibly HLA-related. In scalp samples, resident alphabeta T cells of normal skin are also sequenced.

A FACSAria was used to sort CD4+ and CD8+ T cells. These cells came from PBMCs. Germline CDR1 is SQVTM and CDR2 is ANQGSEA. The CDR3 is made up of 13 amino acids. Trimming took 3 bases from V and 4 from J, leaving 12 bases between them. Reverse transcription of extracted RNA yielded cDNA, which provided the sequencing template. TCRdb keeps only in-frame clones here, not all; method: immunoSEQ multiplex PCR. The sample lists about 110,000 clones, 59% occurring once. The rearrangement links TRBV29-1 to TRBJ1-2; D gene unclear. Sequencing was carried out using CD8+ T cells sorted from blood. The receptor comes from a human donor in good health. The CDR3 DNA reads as TGCAGCGTTGATTTTCGGGAGAGCTATGGCTACACCTTC. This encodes CSVDFRESYGYTF.